Following are 7 T cell receptor beta chains from one sample sequenced in a study of blood T cells in healthy people across ages. The second PCR ran about 6 to 11 cycles with a sample-barcoded 5' primer and J-beta primers. TCRdb reanalysed the 5' RACE reads using MiXCR and keeps one entry per CDR3 protein. This table holds approximately 880,000 distinct CDR3 sequences, roughly 50% found once. The sequenced sample was blood. The source is a man in his thirties or forties in good health.

This chain links TRBV20-1 with TRBJ2-1, with 12 positions matching TRBD2. The J segment lost 6 bases and the V segment lost 4 bases, leaving 10 bases of the junction unmatched. Germline loops: CDR1 DFQATT, CDR2 SNEGSKA (reference sequence). This CDR3 has 16 residues. The CDR3 DNA follows: TGCAGTGCTACGACTAGCGGGGGTCCCGGGGTCAATGAGCAGTTCTTC. The encoded protein is CSATTSGGPGVNEQFF.

Only a few counts were recorded for this clonotype. V usage is TRBV4-1 and J usage is TRBJ1-2; D unclear. V dropped 3 bases and J dropped 0 bases, with 17 bases sitting between them. Germline-derived CDR1 and CDR2 are MGHRA and YSYEKL. This CDR3 is 17 amino acids long. DNA for the CDR3: TGCGCCAGCAGCCAGCCCCTTGGCGAGGATTCTAACTATGGCTACACCTTC. This gives the protein CASSQPLGEDSNYGYTF.

The chain recombines TRBV7-9 with TRBJ1-1, with 7 nucleotides matching TRBD1. CDR1 and CDR2 (germline): SEHNR, FQNEAQ (reference sequence). The V and J ends lost 3 bases and 3 bases, in that order; junction bases with no gene match: 7. The CDR3 consists of 15 residues. The CDR3 DNA reads as TGTGCCAGCAGCTTTGAGACAGGGTGGGACACTGAAGCTTTCTTT. Translation gives CASSFETGWDTEAFF.

This chain joins TRBV6-5 and TRBJ1-1, with D perhaps TRBD1 (5 bases). Germline values: CDR1 MNHEY, CDR2 SVGAGI. The germline V and J ends were trimmed by 0 bases and 3 bases, with 8 bases remaining between them. The CDR3 loop spans 14 amino acids. The CDR3 is CASSYSRGYTEAFF. The CDR3 DNA reads TGTGCCAGCAGTTACTCGCGGGGGTACACTGAAGCTTTCTTT.

J is TRBJ1-1 and V is TRBV25-1, with D perhaps TRBD1 (5 bases). Trimming shortened V by 8 bases and J by 4 bases, and 17 bases separated the two germline ends. The CDR3 covers 14 residues. Germline V gives CDR1 MGHDK, CDR2 SYGVNS. In DNA form, the CDR3 reads TGTGCCAGCCGTATCGGAGGGGATACCACTGAAGCTTTCTTT. Translated, it gives CASRIGGDTTEAFF.

Points on this clonotype: This may be a read error: a much more frequent sequence differs by one nucleotide. V is TRBV7-2 and J is TRBJ2-5, with 7 bases aligning to TRBD2. This CDR3 comprises 15 residues. CDR1 SGHTA and CDR2 FQGNSA come from the germline V gene. Germline trimming cut 5 bases from V and 11 bases from J; bases unmatched to any gene: 17. This chain's CDR3 is CASSPEWGGSGEQYF. As DNA, the CDR3 is TGTGCCAGCAGCCCCGAGTGGGGGGGTAGTGGTGAGCAGTACTTC.

The gene calls are TRBV24-1 and TRBJ1-6; the match to TRBD1 covers 7 bases. The CDR3 contains 13 residues. V was pared by 5 bases and J by 9 bases, with 3 bases of the junction left unmatched. Germline CDR1 KGHDR, CDR2 SFDVKD. CDR3 residues: CATSAGGSSPLHF. CDR3 bases: TGTGCCACCAGTGCAGGGGGGTCTTCACCCCTCCACTTT.